Described below is a single TCR beta chain sequence and its context. What it binds is not known. The data were obtained in a study of cytomegalovirus exposure and HLA in healthy donors. This CDR3 region has 13 residues. CDR1 is SGHAT and CDR2 is FQNNGV in the germline V gene. J gave up 11 bases and V 7 bases, and 9 bases lay outside the gene matches. PCR employed 60 Vbeta and 13 Jbeta primers. Sequencing used immunoSEQ multiplex PCR; TCRdb keeps in-frame clones, though not all of them. The table shows 100,000 to 150,000 clones, with 77% occurring only once. Study-level points and caveats: The study recorded some 160 TCR beta chains that were cytomegalovirus-associated. It was likely that a cluster of highly shared sequence variants was a sequencing artifact. As a later analysis revealed, most CMV-associated TCR beta chains appeared HLA-restricted.

V gene TRBV11-2 combines with J gene TRBJ2-3, with 10 bases aligning to TRBD2. This clonotype originated in a male donor in good health and CMV-seropositive. The sequenced sample was PBMCs. The CDR3 loop reads CASTLTLAGWQYF. The DNA for the CDR3 is TGTGCCAGCACCCTAACACTAGCGGGGTGGCAGTATTTT. Supplemented by reference TRBV11-2 and TRBJ2-3, the full variable domain reads EAGVAQSPRYKIIEKRQSVAFWCNPISGHATLYWYQQILGQGPKLLIQFQNNGVVDDSQLPKDRFSAERLKGVDSTLKIQPAKLEDSAVYLCASTLTLAGWQYFGPGTRLTVL.